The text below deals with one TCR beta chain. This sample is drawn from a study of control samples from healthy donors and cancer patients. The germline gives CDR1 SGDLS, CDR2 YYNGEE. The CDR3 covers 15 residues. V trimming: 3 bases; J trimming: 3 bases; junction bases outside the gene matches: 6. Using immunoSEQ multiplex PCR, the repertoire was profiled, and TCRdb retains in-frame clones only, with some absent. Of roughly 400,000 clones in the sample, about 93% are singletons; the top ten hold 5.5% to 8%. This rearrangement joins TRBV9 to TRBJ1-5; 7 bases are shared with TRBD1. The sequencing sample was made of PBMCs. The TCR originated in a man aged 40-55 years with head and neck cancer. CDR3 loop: CASSADREPNQPQHF. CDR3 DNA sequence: TGTGCCAGCAGCGCTGACAGGGAGCCCAATCAGCCCCAGCATTTT.